Shown below are 18 T cell receptor beta chains from a single sample sequenced in a study of cytomegalovirus exposure and HLA in healthy donors. Sequencing was performed with immunoSEQ multiplex PCR; in TCRdb, only in-frame clones are kept and a portion is missing. In the table there are more than 150,000 clones, 65% to 85% of which are singletons. The sequenced sample consisted of PBMCs. These receptors were collected from a woman aged 18-29 years in good health and CMV-seropositive.

The chain combines TRBV21-1 with TRBJ2-7; the DNA was not used to check the table's D call, TRBD2. TRBV21-1 is a pseudogene. This CDR3 has 17 residues. CDR3 loop: CATPPRSGGRKAYEQYF. In DNA form, the CDR3 reads TGTGCCACCCCGCCCCGGTCGGGGGGGAGAAAGGCATACGAGCAGTACTTC.

This chain uses TRBV7-9 with TRBJ2-1, with 7 nucleotides matching TRBD1. CDR1 SEHNR and CDR2 FQNEAQ come from the germline V gene (reference sequence). V lost 0 bases, J lost 3 bases, and 2 bases stayed unmatched. The CDR3 runs to 15 residues. Here the CDR3 DNA reads TGTGCCAGCAGCTTAGCACAGGGGAGCTACAATGAGCAGTTCTTC. Translated: CASSLAQGSYNEQFF.

This chain connects TRBV7-9 to TRBJ1-4; D uncertain. Trimming removed 8 bases at V and 4 bases at J, with 14 bases between. The CDR3 is 14 amino acids. From germline, CDR1 is SEHNR and CDR2 FQNEAQ (reference sequence). In nucleotides, the CDR3 is TGTGCCAGCCGCCGGGTGCCCTTTAATGAAAAACTGTTTTTT. Translation gives CASRRVPFNEKLFF. The complete variable domain, with remaining parts taken from reference TRBV7-9 and TRBJ1-4, reads DTGVSQNPRHKITKRGQNVTFRCDPISEHNRLYWYRQTLGQGPEFLTYFQNEAQLEKSRLLSDRFSAERPKGSFSTLEIQRTEQGDSAMYLCASRRVPFNEKLFFGSGTQLSVL.

The V call is TRBV25-1, the J call TRBJ2-3; D might be TRBD1 (5 bases). Trimming left V 10 bases short and J 4 bases short, with 15 bases between. Germline V gene data show CDR1 as MGHDK and CDR2 as SYGVNS. The CDR3 totals 13 residues. The CDR3 reads CAISKGFPDTQYF. As DNA, the CDR3 is TGTGCCATCTCTAAGGGGTTTCCAGATACGCAGTATTTT.

CDR3 sequence: CASSQGTSYGYTF. As DNA, the CDR3 is TGCGCCAGCAGCCAAGGCACATCCTATGGCTACACCTTC. J is TRBJ1-2 and V is TRBV4-1, with no clear D. This CDR3 is 13 amino acids long. The germline CDR1 and CDR2 sequences are MGHRA and YSYEKL. The V end lost 1 base, the J end lost 4 bases, and 7 bases lay between the germline ends.

This chain joins TRBV27 and TRBJ2-7; D ambiguous. The CDR3 length is 11 residues. CDR1 is MNHEY, CDR2 SMNVEV, per germline (reference sequence). The V end lost 5 bases, the J end lost 3 bases, and 5 bases lay between the germline ends. The CDR3 reads CASSPYYEQYF. DNA of the CDR3: TGTGCCAGCAGTCCCTACTACGAGCAGTACTTC.

The chain links TRBV11-2 to TRBJ2-3; 8 nucleotides match TRBD1. V was pared by 1 base and J by 0 bases, with 9 bases of the junction left unmatched. Germline CDR1 is SGHAT and CDR2 is FQNNGV. CDR3 size: 18 residues. CDR3 loop: CASSLVGTGITSTDTQYF. CDR3 DNA: TGTGCCAGCAGCTTAGTCGGGACAGGAATTACGAGCACAGATACGCAGTATTTT.

This clone has a single count. The CDR3 bases are TGCGCCAGCAGACATCGGACTAGCGGGGGGGCCGGGGTGTCAGATACGCAGTATTTT. Amino acid sequence: CASRHRTSGGAGVSDTQYF. This sequence joins TRBV5-1 and TRBJ2-3; TRBD2 agrees at 15 bases. Germline CDR1 and CDR2: SGHRS and YFSETQ. Losses at the gene ends were 5 bases for V and 4 bases for J; bases not matched to a gene: 14. This CDR3 has 19 residues.

This clone was found a few times. Different DNA sequences within this sample yield the same CDR3. The rearrangement links TRBV27 to TRBJ1-2; weak D call: TRBD1 (5 bases). The CDR3 covers 13 residues. The ends were cut back, 5 bases at V and 5 bases at J, with 12 bases in the middle. CDR1 MNHEY and CDR2 SMNVEV come from the germline V gene (reference sequence). The CDR3 loop reads CASSLTGVYGYTF. In DNA form, the CDR3 reads TGTGCCAGCAGTCTTACGGGGGTTTATGGCTACACCTTC.

The chain combines TRBV18 with TRBJ2-1; D is possibly TRBD1 (5 bases). V lost 4 bases and J 7 bases, leaving 17 bases between the germline ends. The CDR3 totals 15 residues. Germline loops: CDR1 KGHSH, CDR2 LQKENI. The CDR3 coding sequence is TGTGCCAGCTCACTTAAAGGGGATTACCATAATGAGCAGTTCTTC. Amino acids: CASSLKGDYHNEQFF.

The chain uses TRBV29-1 and TRBJ1-1; D is uncertain. V dropped 4 bases and J dropped 3 bases, with 15 bases sitting between them. Germline CDR1 reads SQVTM; CDR2 reads ANQGSEA. The CDR3 has 14 amino acids. This CDR3 is CSVVGRLGDTEAFF. CDR3 coding DNA: TGCAGCGTTGTTGGTAGACTCGGAGACACTGAAGCTTTCTTT.

The chain employs TRBV5-6 and TRBJ1-1, with D maybe TRBD1 (5 bases). Per germline, CDR1 SGHDT and CDR2 YYEEEE. The CDR3 contains 15 residues. Deletions cut 3 bases from V and 6 bases from J, with 18 bases between. CDR3 in DNA: TGTGCCAGCAGCTGGACGGACCTCAGGGCACCTGAAGCTTTCTTT. This translates into CASSWTDLRAPEAFF.

V gene TRBV7-9 combines with J gene TRBJ2-5; perhaps TRBD1 as D (5 bases). Germline V gene sequence: CDR1 SEHNR, CDR2 FQNEAQ (reference sequence). Trimming removed 1 base from V and 0 bases from J, with 12 bases in between. The CDR3 runs to 16 residues. The CDR3 reads CASSLEGATYQETQYF. The CDR3 DNA reads as TGTGCCAGCAGCTTAGAAGGGGCGACGTACCAAGAGACCCAGTACTTC.

V and J are TRBV7-8 and TRBJ1-1, with TRBD1 as a possible D gene (5 bases). Trimming pared 5 bases from V and 4 bases from J, leaving 17 bases between. CDR1 and CDR2 (germline): SGHVS, FQNEAQ. The CDR3 runs 15 residues. The CDR3 coding sequence is TGTGCCAGCAGCCCCGGGGGATGGGCGTCCACTGAAGCTTTCTTT. Amino acids: CASSPGGWASTEAFF.

The chain carries TRBV25-1 and TRBJ2-3; TRBD2 matches at 11 bases. CDR1 is MGHDK, CDR2 SYGVNS, per germline. The CDR3 covers 15 residues. V lost 6 bases and J lost 2; bases outside the gene matches: 4. The CDR3 loop is CASRETSGVTDTQYF. The CDR3 nucleotides read TGTGCCAGCAGAGAGACTAGCGGGGTCACAGATACGCAGTATTTT.

The chain links TRBV4-1 to TRBJ2-5, with D possibly TRBD2 on 6 matching bases. V lost 3 bases, J lost 4 bases, and 6 bases lay in between. Germline values: CDR1 MGHRA, CDR2 YSYEKL. This CDR3 spans 12 amino acids. The CDR3 coding sequence is TGCGCCAGCAGCCAGGGGGGAGAGACCCAGTACTTC. It is translated as CASSQGGETQYF.

The rearrangement uses TRBV2 and TRBJ1-4; D ambiguous. The CDR3 sequence is 15 residues long. V was clipped by 6 bases and J by 0 bases, with 11 bases between them. The germline V gene encodes CDR1 SNHLY and CDR2 FYNNEI. The CDR3 sequence is CASRREKATNEKLFF. In nucleotides, the CDR3 is TGTGCCAGCAGGCGAGAAAAAGCAACTAATGAAAAACTGTTTTTT.

V and J are TRBV7-2 and TRBJ1-3; 9 bases line up with TRBD1. V was clipped by 7 bases and J by 5 bases; unmatched bases: 9. The CDR3 sequence is 15 residues long. Germline CDR1 and CDR2: SGHTA and FQGNSA. This CDR3 reads CASNLGDRARNTIYF. The CDR3 DNA follows: TGTGCCAGCAACTTGGGGGACAGGGCCAGAAACACCATATATTTT.